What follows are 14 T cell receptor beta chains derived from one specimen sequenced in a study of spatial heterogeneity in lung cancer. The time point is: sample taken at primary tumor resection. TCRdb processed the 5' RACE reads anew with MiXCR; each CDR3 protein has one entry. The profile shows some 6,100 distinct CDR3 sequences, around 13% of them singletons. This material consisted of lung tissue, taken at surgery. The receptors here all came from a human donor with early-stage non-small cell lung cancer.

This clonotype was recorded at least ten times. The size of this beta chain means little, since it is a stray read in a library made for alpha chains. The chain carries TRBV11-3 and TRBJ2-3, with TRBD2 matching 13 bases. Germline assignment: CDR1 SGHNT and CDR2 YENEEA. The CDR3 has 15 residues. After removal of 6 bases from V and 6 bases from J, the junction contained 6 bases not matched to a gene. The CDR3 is CASRRGLAGADTQYF. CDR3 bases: TGTGCCAGCAGACGAGGACTAGCGGGAGCGGATACGCAGTATTTT.

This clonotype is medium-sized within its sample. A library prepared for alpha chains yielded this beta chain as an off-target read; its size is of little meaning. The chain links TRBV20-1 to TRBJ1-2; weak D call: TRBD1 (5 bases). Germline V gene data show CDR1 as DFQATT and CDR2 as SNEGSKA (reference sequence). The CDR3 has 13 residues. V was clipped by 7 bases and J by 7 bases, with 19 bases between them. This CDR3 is CSGTGDHLSGYTF. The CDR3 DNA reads TGCAGTGGAACCGGGGACCATTTATCTGGCTACACCTTC.

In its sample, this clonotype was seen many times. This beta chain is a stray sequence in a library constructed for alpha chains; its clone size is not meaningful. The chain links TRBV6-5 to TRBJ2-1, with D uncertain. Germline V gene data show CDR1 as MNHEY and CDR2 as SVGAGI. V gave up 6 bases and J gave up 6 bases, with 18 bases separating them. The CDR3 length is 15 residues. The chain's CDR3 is CASSSDHLPSNEQFF. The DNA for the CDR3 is TGTGCCAGCAGCTCGGACCACCTCCCATCCAATGAGCAGTTCTTC.

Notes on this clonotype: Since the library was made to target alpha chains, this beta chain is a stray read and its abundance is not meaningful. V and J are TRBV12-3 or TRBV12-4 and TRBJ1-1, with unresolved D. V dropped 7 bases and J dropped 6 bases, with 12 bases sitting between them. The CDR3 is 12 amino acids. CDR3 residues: CASKALGAEAFF. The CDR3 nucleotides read TGTGCCAGCAAAGCGCTCGGCGCTGAAGCTTTCTTT.

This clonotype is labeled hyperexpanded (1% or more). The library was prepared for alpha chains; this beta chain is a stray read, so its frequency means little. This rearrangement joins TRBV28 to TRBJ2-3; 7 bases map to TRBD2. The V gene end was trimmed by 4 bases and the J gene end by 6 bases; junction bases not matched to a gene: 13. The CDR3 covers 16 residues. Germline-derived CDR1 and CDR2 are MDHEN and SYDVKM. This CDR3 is CASSSSTSFLLDTQYF. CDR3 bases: TGTGCCAGCAGTTCCTCGACTAGCTTTCTGTTGGATACGCAGTATTTT.

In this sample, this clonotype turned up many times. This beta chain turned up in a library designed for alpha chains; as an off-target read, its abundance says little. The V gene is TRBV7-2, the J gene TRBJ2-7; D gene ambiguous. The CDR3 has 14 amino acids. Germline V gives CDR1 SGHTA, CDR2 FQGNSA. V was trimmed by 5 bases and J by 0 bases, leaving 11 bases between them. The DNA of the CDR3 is TGTGCCAGCAGCCGGATAAACCCCTCCTACGAGCAGTACTTC. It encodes CASSRINPSYEQYF.

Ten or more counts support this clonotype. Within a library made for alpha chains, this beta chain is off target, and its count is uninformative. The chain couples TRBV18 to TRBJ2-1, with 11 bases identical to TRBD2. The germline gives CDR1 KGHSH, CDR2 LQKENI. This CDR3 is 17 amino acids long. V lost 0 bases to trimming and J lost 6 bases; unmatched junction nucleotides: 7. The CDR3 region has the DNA TGTGCCAGCTCACCACCACTAGCGGGAGAAGTAGGCAATGAGCAGTTCTTC. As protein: CASSPPLAGEVGNEQFF.

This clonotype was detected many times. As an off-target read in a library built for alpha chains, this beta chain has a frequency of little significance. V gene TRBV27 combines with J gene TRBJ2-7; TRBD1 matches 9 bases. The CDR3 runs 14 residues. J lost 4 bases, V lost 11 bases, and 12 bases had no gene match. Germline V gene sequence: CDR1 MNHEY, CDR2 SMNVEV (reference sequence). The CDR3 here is CASSEDRGVYEQYF. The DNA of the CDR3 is TGTGCCTCCAGTGAGGACAGGGGAGTATACGAGCAGTACTTC.

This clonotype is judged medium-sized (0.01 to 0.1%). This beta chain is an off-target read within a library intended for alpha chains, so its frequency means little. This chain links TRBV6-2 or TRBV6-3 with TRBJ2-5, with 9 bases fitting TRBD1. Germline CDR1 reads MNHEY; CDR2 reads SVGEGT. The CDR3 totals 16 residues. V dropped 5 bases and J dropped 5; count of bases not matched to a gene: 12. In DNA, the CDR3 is TGTGCCAGCAGTCTAAAGACAGGGGGGTTCGTGGAGACCCAGTACTTC. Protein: CASSLKTGGFVETQYF.

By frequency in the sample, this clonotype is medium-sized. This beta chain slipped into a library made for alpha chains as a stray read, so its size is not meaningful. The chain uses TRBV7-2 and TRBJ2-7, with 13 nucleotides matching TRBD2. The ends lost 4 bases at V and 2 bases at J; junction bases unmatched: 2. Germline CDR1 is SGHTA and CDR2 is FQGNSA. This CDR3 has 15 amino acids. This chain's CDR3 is CASSWTSGGTYEQYF. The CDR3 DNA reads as TGTGCCAGCAGCTGGACTAGCGGGGGAACCTACGAGCAGTACTTC.

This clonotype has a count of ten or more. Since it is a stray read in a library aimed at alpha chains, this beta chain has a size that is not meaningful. CDR3 sequence (DNA): TGTGCCAGCAGCATCCGGGACAGCCGCAATCAGCCCCAGCATTTT. This encodes CASSIRDSRNQPQHF. The rearrangement uses TRBV12-3 or TRBV12-4 and TRBJ1-5, with 7 bases matching TRBD1. The length of the CDR3 is 15 residues. J lost 2 bases, V lost 6 bases, and 7 bases had no gene match.

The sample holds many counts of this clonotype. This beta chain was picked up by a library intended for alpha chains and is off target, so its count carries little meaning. The CDR3 here is CASRDRQGFTDTQYF. The CDR3, as DNA: TGTGCCAGCAGAGACCGACAGGGGTTCACAGATACGCAGTATTTT. The rearrangement links TRBV11-2 to TRBJ2-3; 8 nucleotides match TRBD1. Germline CDR1 is SGHAT and CDR2 is FQNNGV. The CDR3 is made up of 15 amino acids. Unmatched junction bases numbered 7, after V lost 6 bases and J lost 2 bases.

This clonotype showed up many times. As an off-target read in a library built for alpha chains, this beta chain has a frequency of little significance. The CDR3 bases are TGTGCCTGGAGGGACTATGGCTACACCTTC. Residues: CAWRDYGYTF. V is TRBV30 and J is TRBJ1-2; D unresolved. The germline V and J ends were trimmed by 3 bases and 3 bases, with 2 bases remaining between them. This CDR3 has 10 residues. Germline-derived CDR1 and CDR2 are GTSNPN and SVGIG (reference sequence).

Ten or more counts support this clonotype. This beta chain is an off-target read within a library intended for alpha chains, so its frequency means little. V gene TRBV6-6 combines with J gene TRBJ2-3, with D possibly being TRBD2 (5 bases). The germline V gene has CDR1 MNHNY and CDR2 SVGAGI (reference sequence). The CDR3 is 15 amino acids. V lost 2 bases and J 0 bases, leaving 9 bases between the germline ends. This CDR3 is CASSYGRSSTDTQYF. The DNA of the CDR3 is TGTGCCAGCAGTTACGGGAGATCTAGCACAGATACGCAGTATTTT.